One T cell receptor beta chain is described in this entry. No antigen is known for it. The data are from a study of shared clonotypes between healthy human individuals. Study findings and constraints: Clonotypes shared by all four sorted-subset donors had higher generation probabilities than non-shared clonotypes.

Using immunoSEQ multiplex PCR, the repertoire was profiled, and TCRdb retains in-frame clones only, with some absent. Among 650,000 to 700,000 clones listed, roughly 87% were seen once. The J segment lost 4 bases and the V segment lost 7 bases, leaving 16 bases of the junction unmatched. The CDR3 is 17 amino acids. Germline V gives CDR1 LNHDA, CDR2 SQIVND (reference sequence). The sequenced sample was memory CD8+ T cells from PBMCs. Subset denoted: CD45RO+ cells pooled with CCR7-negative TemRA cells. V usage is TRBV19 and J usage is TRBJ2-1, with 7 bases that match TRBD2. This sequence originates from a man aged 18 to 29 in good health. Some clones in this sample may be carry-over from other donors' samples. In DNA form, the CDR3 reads TGTGCCAGTAAGGGGCGGAGGCTAGCGGAAGGGTACAATGAGCAGTTCTTC. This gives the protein CASKGRRLAEGYNEQFF.